One and the same sample provided the 9 T cell receptor beta chains below, sequenced in a study of regulatory T cells in long-lasting Graves disease. To make TCR beta libraries, researchers used iRepertoire HTBI primers and Arm-PCR of CDR3 regions. TCRdb re-called the multiplex PCR reads with MiXCR, one entry per CDR3 protein. The table has fewer than 550,000 distinct CDR3 sequences, 20% to 25% seen once; the top ten hold more than 6%. The time point was: persistent/refractory GD, antithyroid drugs over 5 years with positive TRAb. PBMCs were the source of the RNA used for TCR sequencing. The starting material was peripheral blood mononuclear cells (PBMCs), obtained when the disease was refractory, from a patient treated with antithyroid drugs. These receptors were taken from a female donor with Graves disease.

This clonotype was seen at least ten times. V usage is TRBV5-6 and J usage is TRBJ2-5; D may be TRBD1 (6 bases). V dropped 1 base and J dropped 2 bases, with 15 bases sitting between them. CDR3 length equals 16 residues. Germline assignment: CDR1 SGHDT and CDR2 YYEEEE. CDR3 amino acids: CASSLTSGQWQETQYF. The CDR3 nucleotides are TGTGCCAGCAGCTTGACCTCCGGACAGTGGCAAGAGACCCAGTACTTC.

The CDR3 loop is CASSPSQHRSGNTIYF. The CDR3 nucleotides read TGTGCCAGCAGCCCTTCCCAACATCGCTCTGGAAACACCATATATTTT. The V gene is TRBV3-1, the J gene TRBJ1-3; no firm D call. V gave up 4 bases and J gave up 0 bases, with 13 bases separating them. Germline loops: CDR1 LGHDT, CDR2 YNNKEL (reference sequence). The length of the CDR3 is 16 residues.

The chain has TRBV20-1 and TRBJ2-2; TRBD2 matches 8 bases. From germline, CDR1 is DFQATT and CDR2 SNEGSKA (reference sequence). The CDR3 runs 16 residues. Trimming took 2 bases from V and 3 from J; bases not matched to a gene: 8. As DNA, the CDR3 is TGCAGTGCTAGATCCAGCGGGGGAACCGACACCGGGGAGCTGTTTTTT. Protein: CSARSSGGTDTGELFF.

This chain joins TRBV27 and TRBJ1-6; 9 positions agree with TRBD1. The CDR3 sequence is 16 residues long. Germline CDR1 MNHEY, CDR2 SMNVEV (reference sequence). The ends lost 5 bases at V and 8 bases at J; junction bases unmatched: 10. CDR3 sequence: CASSLGQGRFDSPLHF. The CDR3 DNA reads TGTGCCAGCAGTCTGGGACAGGGCCGGTTCGATTCACCCCTCCACTTT.

The chain is built from TRBV28 and TRBJ2-3; TRBD2 matches at 9 bases. Trimming removed 5 bases from V and 7 bases from J; junction bases left unmatched: 7. The germline gives CDR1 MDHEN, CDR2 SYDVKM. The CDR3 length is 14 residues. The CDR3, as DNA: TGTGCCAGCAGTCTTAGACTAGCGGTAAATACGCAGTATTTT. Translation: CASSLRLAVNTQYF. Using reference TRBV28 and TRBJ2-3 for the parts outside the CDR3, the full variable domain is DVKVTQSSRYLVKRTGEKVFLECVQDMDHENMFWYRQDPGLGLRLIYFSYDVKMKEKGDIPEGYSVSREKKERFSLILESASTNQTSMYLCASSLRLAVNTQYFGPGTRLTVL.

This clonotype was seen repeatedly, ten times or more. The chain couples TRBV12-3 or TRBV12-4 to TRBJ2-5; TRBD2 aligns across 11 bases. There are 14 residues in the CDR3. J lost 4 bases, V lost 6 bases, and 4 bases had no gene match. The CDR3 region is CASRSTSGGETQYF. The CDR3 DNA sequence: TGTGCCAGCAGATCAACTAGCGGGGGAGAGACCCAGTACTTC.

This clonotype was counted ten times or more. The chain is built from TRBV12-3 or TRBV12-4 and TRBJ1-1, with D possibly TRBD1 on 5 matching bases. V lost 2 bases and J 1 base, leaving 17 bases between the germline ends. The CDR3 totals 17 residues. For the CDR3, the DNA is TGTGCCAGCAGTTTAATGTGGGGTGGGACCGCGAACACTGAAGCTTTCTTT. Its protein is CASSLMWGGTANTEAFF.

This clonotype occurred a few times. The rearrangement joins TRBV11-1 to TRBJ2-3, with 7 positions matching TRBD2. CDR1 SGHAT and CDR2 FQDESV come from the germline V gene (reference sequence). The CDR3 runs to 15 residues. Trimming at V came to 2 bases and at J to 4 bases, leaving 6 bases not matched to a gene. CDR3 region: CASSLLRGRADTQYF. The CDR3, as DNA: TGTGCCAGCAGCTTACTTCGAGGGAGGGCAGATACGCAGTATTTT.

The V gene is TRBV5-1, the J gene TRBJ2-1; 7 bases map to TRBD2. The CDR3 spans 16 residues. V lost 4 bases to trimming and J lost 3 bases; unmatched junction nucleotides: 10. CDR1 is SGHRS and CDR2 is YFSETQ in the germline V gene. CDR3 protein: CASSGSGTQLYNEQFF. The DNA of the CDR3 is TGCGCCAGCAGCGGGAGCGGGACTCAACTCTACAATGAGCAGTTCTTC. The full variable domain, rest sourced from reference TRBV5-1 and TRBJ2-1, is KAGVTQTPRYLIKTRGQQVTLSCSPISGHRSVSWYQQTPGQGLQFLFEYFSETQRNKGNFPGRFSGRQFSNSRSEMNVSTLELGDSALYLCASSGSGTQLYNEQFFGPGTRLTVL.